This is a list of T cell receptor beta chains from one sample in a study of T cells after yellow fever vaccination. TCRdb passed the 5' RACE reads through MiXCR, listing each CDR3 protein once. The data show about 500,000 distinct CDR3 sequences, less than 20% seen once. This material consisted of PBMCs, taken 5 to 6 days after the first yellow fever vaccination. Source of these receptors: a man in his late teens or twenties who received the YFV17D yellow fever vaccine. CDR3s include the opening cysteine and the closing phenylalanine or tryptophan. Fields, in order: J gene, V gene, clone size, CDR3 protein. Clone size appears in some rows only: once, few, many, or a class for an expanded clone.

TRBJ1-1,TRBV12-3/TRBV12-4,few,CASGGINTEAFF
TRBJ2-3,TRBV19,NA,CASSLTSGVTDTQYF
TRBJ2-4,TRBV12-3/TRBV12-4,few,CASSLGGLSKNIQYF
TRBJ2-1,TRBV2,few,CATGPETSPNEQFF
TRBJ1-1,TRBV4-3,NA,CASSQGPRSGRRDTEAFF
TRBJ1-2,TRBV30,NA,CATQGFYGYTF
TRBJ1-5,TRBV12-3/TRBV12-4,few,CASSSRQINQPQHF
TRBJ2-7,TRBV6-2/TRBV6-3,NA,CASRGGPSYEQYF
TRBJ2-2,TRBV19,NA,CASRHGLGLGTGELFF
TRBJ2-1,TRBV28,few,CASRGGLAVYNEQFF
TRBJ1-1,TRBV6-2/TRBV6-3,few,CASTLLAGRFMGLGGLNTEAFF
TRBJ2-2,TRBV7-3,NA,CASSLTGYEELFF
TRBJ2-1,TRBV7-8,few,CASSPGPGGFNEQFF
TRBJ1-2,TRBV28,few,CASSFISGRSDTF
TRBJ1-1,TRBV7-9,few,CASSLAVTASGVAFF
TRBJ2-7,TRBV12-3/TRBV12-4,few,CACSSDWTGGITSYEQYF
TRBJ2-2,TRBV6-2/TRBV6-3,few,CASSFGTVTGELFF
TRBJ2-3,TRBV4-3,NA,CASSQGLAGVSTSTDTQYF
TRBJ2-3,TRBV27,NA,CASSLSLMSGGEDTQYF
TRBJ1-5,TRBV29-1,NA,CSVDTRQGNQPQHF
TRBJ2-7,TRBV4-1,few,CASSQERTYEQYF
TRBJ2-1,TRBV7-8,NA,CASSRGLASDEQFF
TRBJ2-1,TRBV5-6,NA,CASSPGGLLYEQFF
TRBJ2-5,TRBV20-1,NA,CSAKGRGRGETQYF
TRBJ2-1,TRBV7-9,many,CASSSLAGGPGEQFF
TRBJ2-3,TRBV3-1,few,CASSQDGAGVDTQYF
TRBJ2-5,TRBV18,many,CASSPTQGTGDRSIETQYF
TRBJ1-2,TRBV3-1,NA,CASSQAGGGGGGYGYTF
TRBJ2-5,TRBV12-3/TRBV12-4,few,CASRQGQETQYF
TRBJ2-2,TRBV12-3/TRBV12-4,few,CASTLFWTSGNTGELFF
TRBJ2-5,TRBV11-2,NA,CASSYRQEETQYF
TRBJ2-1,TRBV5-1,few,CASSLGQANNEQFF
TRBJ2-5,TRBV11-2,NA,CASSSILGAHNQETQYF
TRBJ2-1,TRBV5-1,many,CASRGARSYNEQFF
TRBJ1-2,TRBV9,NA,CASSVDSASPLGYTF